This is a list of T cell receptor beta chains from one sample in a study of CD8+ T cells in alopecia areata. TCRdb keeps only in-frame clones here, not all; method: immunoSEQ multiplex PCR. The sample records approximately 120,000 clones, 61% being singletons. The sequencing used CD4+ T cells sorted from blood, collected at week 4, from a patient treated with tofacitinib. These TCRs come from a human donor with alopecia areata. Both conserved end residues are part of each CDR3.

CDR3 protein	V gene	J gene
CSVEGLAGGHNEQFF	TRBV29-1	TRBJ2-1
CSVKSGDNNSPLHF	TRBV29-1	TRBJ1-6
CAWSGGVGGYTF	TRBV30	TRBJ1-2
CAWSVGTGRETQYF	TRBV30	TRBJ2-5
CASSGGQGGYGYTF	TRBV2	TRBJ1-2
CASSLGLTGEGDTQYF	TRBV7-2	TRBJ2-3
CASSFTGQETQYF	TRBV5-1	TRBJ2-5
CAISDLTGNYGYTF	TRBV10-3	TRBJ1-2
CASSLQGSEQYF	TRBV6-5	TRBJ2-7
CASSSDGPYEQYF	TRBV5-6	TRBJ2-7
CASSLEGWSEAFF	TRBV5-1	TRBJ1-1
CASSHAANQPQHF	TRBV23-1	TRBJ1-5
CASSFTVTREGQYF	TRBV28	TRBJ2-3
CASRVVSGVRDTGELFF	TRBV7-2	TRBJ2-2
CASSSGQGLEQYF	TRBV7-3	TRBJ2-7
CAKYRQGFDKYF	TRBV21-1	TRBJ2-7
CASSLGTVQWGTDTQYF	TRBV7-9	TRBJ2-3
CASSQGLGGANTEAFF	TRBV4-1	TRBJ1-1
CASSPGPGEHYGYTF	TRBV4-3	TRBJ1-2